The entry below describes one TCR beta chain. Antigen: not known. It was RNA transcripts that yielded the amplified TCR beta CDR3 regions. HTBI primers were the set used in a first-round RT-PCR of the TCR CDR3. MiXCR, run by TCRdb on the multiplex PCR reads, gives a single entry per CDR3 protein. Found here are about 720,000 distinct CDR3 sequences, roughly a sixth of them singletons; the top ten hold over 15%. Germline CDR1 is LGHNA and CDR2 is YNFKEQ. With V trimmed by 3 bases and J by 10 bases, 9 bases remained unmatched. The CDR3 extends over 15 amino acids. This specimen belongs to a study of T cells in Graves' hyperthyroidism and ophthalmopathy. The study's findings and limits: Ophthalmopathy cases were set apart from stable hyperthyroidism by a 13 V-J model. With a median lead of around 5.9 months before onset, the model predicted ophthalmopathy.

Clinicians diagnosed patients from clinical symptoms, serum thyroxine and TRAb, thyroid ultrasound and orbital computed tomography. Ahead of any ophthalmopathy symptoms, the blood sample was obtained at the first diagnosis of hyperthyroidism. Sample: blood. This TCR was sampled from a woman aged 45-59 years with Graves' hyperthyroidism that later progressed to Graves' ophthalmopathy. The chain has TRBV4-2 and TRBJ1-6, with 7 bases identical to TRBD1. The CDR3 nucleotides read TGTGCCAGCAGCCAGGGTCGCGCAGGGGGGTCACCCCTCCACTTT. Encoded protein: CASSQGRAGGSPLHF.